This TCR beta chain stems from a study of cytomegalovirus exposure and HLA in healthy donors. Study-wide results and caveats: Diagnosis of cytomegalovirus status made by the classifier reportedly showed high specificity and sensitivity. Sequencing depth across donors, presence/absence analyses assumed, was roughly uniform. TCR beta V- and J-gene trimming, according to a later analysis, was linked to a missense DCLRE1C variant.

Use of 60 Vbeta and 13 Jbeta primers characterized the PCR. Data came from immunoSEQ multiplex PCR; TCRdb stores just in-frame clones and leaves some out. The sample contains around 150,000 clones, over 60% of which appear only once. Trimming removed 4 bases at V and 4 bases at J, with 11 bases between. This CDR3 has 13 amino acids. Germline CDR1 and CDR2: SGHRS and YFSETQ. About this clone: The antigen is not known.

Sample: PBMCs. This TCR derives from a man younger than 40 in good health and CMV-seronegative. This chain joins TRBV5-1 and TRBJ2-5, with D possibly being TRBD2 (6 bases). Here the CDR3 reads CASSPDGGETQYF. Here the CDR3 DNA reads TGCGCCAGCAGCCCTGACGGGGGAGAGACCCAGTACTTC.